These T cell receptor beta chains were read from a single sample in a study of beta chain features in type 1 diabetes. TCRdb's table, derived via immunoSEQ multiplex PCR, lists solely in-frame clones and lacks some. The sample shows around 600,000 clones, about an eighth of them seen only once. The source material was naive CD4+ T cells from blood. These receptors were collected from a man aged 30-40 years with type 1 diabetes. The CDR3 runs from the conserved cysteine through the conserved F or W. The D gene is left open where the match is weak. Clone size is given for some rows only: seen once, a few or many times, or a class if the clone is expanded.

clone size	V gene	CDR3 length	J gene	D gene	CDR3 DNA	CDR3 protein
few	TRBV19	15	TRBJ1-6	NA	TGTGCCAGTAGTGTCGGCCCGGAACTAAATTCACCCCTCCACTTT	CASSVGPELNSPLHF
few	TRBV7-2	15	TRBJ2-7	TRBD1	TGTGCCAGCAGACTTCAGAGGGACAGCTACTACGAGCAGTACTTC	CASRLQRDSYYEQYF
NA	TRBV10-3	17	TRBJ2-1	NA	TGTGCCATCAGTGAGTTCGGGGGTTCAGGCTCCTACAATGAGCAGTTCTTC	CAISEFGGSGSYNEQFF
few	TRBV2	14	TRBJ2-1	NA	TGTGCCAGCAGTGAAAGGTGGGCCGGCAATGAGCAGTTCTTC	CASSERWAGNEQFF
NA	TRBV5-1	15	TRBJ2-3	TRBD1	TGCGCCAGCAGCCTGACTCCGACAGGGACAGATACGCAGTATTTT	CASSLTPTGTDTQYF
few	TRBV5-4	15	TRBJ2-5	NA	TGTGCCAGCAGCTCGGAAGGGACACCACTACGGACCCAGTACTTC	CASSSEGTPLRTQYF
NA	TRBV4-3	15	TRBJ2-1	TRBD2	TGCGCCAGCAGCCAAGCTAGGACTAGCGGTTATGAGCAGTTCTTC	CASSQARTSGYEQFF
few	TRBV9	13	TRBJ2-7	TRBD1	TGTGCCAGCAGCGTAGGACAGGGGAACGAGCAGTACTTC	CASSVGQGNEQYF
few	TRBV7-3	15	TRBJ2-2	NA	TGTGCCAGCAGTCGGCGGTCCTCACAAACCGGGGAGCTGTTTTTT	CASSRRSSQTGELFF
few	TRBV7-9	15	TRBJ1-1	NA	TGTGCCAGCAGCTTAGCGGTCACATTGAACACTGAAGCTTTCTTT	CASSLAVTLNTEAFF
NA	TRBV7-6	13	TRBJ2-5	NA	TGTGCCAGCAGCTATGACACGTACGAGACCCAGTACTTC	CASSYDTYETQYF
NA	TRBV7-9	13	TRBJ2-1	NA	TGTGCCAGCAGCTCCGACGGCGGTAATGAGCAGTTCTTC	CASSSDGGNEQFF
NA	TRBV14	16	TRBJ2-3	TRBD2	TGTGCCAGCAGACCGACTAGCGGTTTTACCACAGATACGCAGTATTTT	CASRPTSGFTTDTQYF
NA	TRBV19	16	TRBJ1-5	TRBD1	TGTGCCAGTAGTGATACCGGGACAGGGTGGGATCAGCCCCAGCATTTT	CASSDTGTGWDQPQHF
few	TRBV9	15	TRBJ1-6	NA	TGTGCCAGCAGCGAACAAGGCTTTAAGGATGCACCCCTCCACTTT	CASSEQGFKDAPLHF
few	TRBV5-1	16	TRBJ2-3	TRBD2	TGCGCCAGCAGCCCCGGGGGAGGGGCAGGCACAGATACGCAGTATTTT	CASSPGGGAGTDTQYF
NA	TRBV9	15	TRBJ2-5	TRBD1	TGTGCCAGCAGCTCTGGACAGGGGAACCAAGAGACCCAGTACTTC	CASSSGQGNQETQYF
NA	TRBV2	13	TRBJ1-6	TRBD1	TGTGCCAGCAAGACAGGGAGTAGTTCACCCCTCCACTTT	CASKTGSSSPLHF
NA	TRBV9	15	TRBJ1-6	NA	TGTGCCAGCAGCGCAACGGGCAGGGGCAGATCACCCCTCCACTTT	CASSATGRGRSPLHF
NA	TRBV30	13	TRBJ1-5	NA	TGTGCCTGGAGTGGCGGAACGGGTCAGCCCCAGCATTTT	CAWSGGTGQPQHF
few	TRBV2	16	TRBJ1-5	NA	TGTGCCAGCAGAGGGACACCCTTTGGGAGCAATCAGCCCCAGCATTTT	CASRGTPFGSNQPQHF
few	TRBV5-1	14	TRBJ2-3	NA	TGCGCCAGCAGCTTGGGCGGGGTCACAGATACGCAGTATTTT	CASSLGGVTDTQYF
NA	TRBV19	15	TRBJ1-5	TRBD1	TGTGCCAGTAGTATTTCTCAGGGGGCAACTCAGCCCCAGCATTTT	CASSISQGATQPQHF
few	TRBV6-1	13	TRBJ1-6	NA	TGTGCCAGCTTGGGACTGGCCCGTCCCCCCCTCCACTTT	CASLGLARPPLHF
few	TRBV30	14	TRBJ1-4	NA	TGTGCCTGGAGTGTTTGCAGGGATAATGAAAAACTGTTTTTT	CAWSVCRDNEKLFF
few	TRBV6-5	13	TRBJ1-4	NA	TGTGCCAGCAGCCAGGCAACTAATGAAAAACTGTTTTTT	CASSQATNEKLFF
few	TRBV9	14	TRBJ2-2	NA	TGTGCCAGCAGCGTTAACAGGGTTGGCGGGGAGCTGTTTTTT	CASSVNRVGGELFF
NA	TRBV6-5	14	TRBJ1-2	NA	TGTGCCAGCAGTACCTCAGGGAGGGAGAATGGCTACACCTTC	CASSTSGRENGYTF
few	TRBV7-2	13	TRBJ1-4	NA	TGTGCCAGCAGCCGGACTCGGGAGGGAAAACTGTTTTTT	CASSRTREGKLFF
NA	TRBV30	13	TRBJ1-5	TRBD1	TGTGCCTGGAGACAACAGGGGTCTCAGCCCCAGCATTTT	CAWRQQGSQPQHF
few	TRBV7-2	16	TRBJ2-1	TRBD2	TGTGCCAGCAGCTCTAGCGGGGGTCTGCCCTACAATGAGCAGTTCTTC	CASSSSGGLPYNEQFF
few	TRBV7-2	14	TRBJ1-1	NA	TGTGCCAGCAACCCGGGACGGTTGAACACTGAAGCTTTCTTT	CASNPGRLNTEAFF
NA	TRBV9	12	TRBJ2-3	NA	TGTGCCAGCAGCGAGTCCACAGATACGCAGTATTTT	CASSESTDTQYF
few	TRBV28	12	TRBJ1-5	NA	TGTGCCAGCACGGTTGTTTTGAAGCCCCAGCATTTT	CASTVVLKPQHF
NA	TRBV7-9	13	TRBJ2-1	NA	TGTGCCAGCAGCCGGCAGGGGGAGGAGGAGCAGTTCTTC	CASSRQGEEEQFF
NA	TRBV30	13	TRBJ2-6	NA	TGTGCCCGCAGGGGGGCCGGGGCCAACGTCCTGACTTTC	CARRGAGANVLTF
NA	TRBV7-9	14	TRBJ1-5	NA	TGTGCCAGCAGCTTAGTTGGAGGAACTCAGCCCCAGCATTTT	CASSLVGGTQPQHF
NA	TRBV7-9	15	TRBJ1-5	TRBD1	TGTGCCAGCAGCCGGGGGACAGGGGGCGGTCAGCCCCAGCATTTT	CASSRGTGGGQPQHF
few	TRBV25-1	15	TRBJ2-1	TRBD1	TGTGCCAGCACTACGACAGGGCCCTCCTACAATGAGCAGTTCTTC	CASTTTGPSYNEQFF
NA	TRBV27	14	TRBJ2-7	TRBD1	TGTGCCAGCAGTTTAGACAGGGCTTACCACGAGCAGTACTTC	CASSLDRAYHEQYF
NA	TRBV6-6	13	TRBJ1-2	NA	TGTGCCAGCAGTTACTCGGGGACGTATGGCTACACCTTC	CASSYSGTYGYTF
NA	TRBV28	13	TRBJ1-6	TRBD1	TGTGCCAGCAGTCCGGGACAGCCTTCACCCCTCCACTTT	CASSPGQPSPLHF
NA	TRBV9	13	TRBJ2-2	NA	TGTGCCAGCAGCGTTACAGTCACCGGGGAGCTGTTTTTT	CASSVTVTGELFF
few	TRBV30	14	TRBJ2-5	NA	TGTGCCTGGACCCCCCCGGGGGGCTTGGAGACCCAGTACTTC	CAWTPPGGLETQYF
NA	TRBV7-9	14	TRBJ1-4	NA	TGTGCCAGCAGTGTAAGGGACGGCAATGAAAAACTGTTTTTT	CASSVRDGNEKLFF
NA	TRBV6-5	15	TRBJ2-7	NA	TGTGCCAGCTCCCCCGGGGCCCTTACGAATTACGAGCAGTACTTC	CASSPGALTNYEQYF
NA	TRBV30	14	TRBJ2-7	TRBD1	TGTGCCTGGAGCACCGGGACAGGGGATAGAGAGCAGTACTTC	CAWSTGTGDREQYF
few	TRBV6-5	15	TRBJ2-7	TRBD2	TGTGCCAGTCAAACCCCCTCAGCGGGGGCCTACGAGCAGTACTTC	CASQTPSAGAYEQYF
NA	TRBV19	15	TRBJ2-3	NA	TGTGCCAGTAGTCGGGGGTTGTCTGGCACAGATACGCAGTATTTT	CASSRGLSGTDTQYF
NA	TRBV2	16	TRBJ1-6	TRBD1	TGTGCCAGCAGTGAAATTACAGGGGGACAAAATTCACCCCTCCACTTT	CASSEITGGQNSPLHF
NA	TRBV18	15	TRBJ1-1	NA	TGTGCCAGCTCACCTCAGGGGCGAAGGGACACTGAAGCTTTCTTT	CASSPQGRRDTEAFF
few	TRBV19	14	TRBJ2-1	NA	TGTGCCAGTAGCATAGGGGGGCCCTACAATGAGCAGTTCTTC	CASSIGGPYNEQFF
NA	TRBV5-4	14	TRBJ1-4	NA	TGTGCCAGCAGCATAGGACAGCCTAATGAAAAACTGTTTTTT	CASSIGQPNEKLFF
few	TRBV7-2	16	TRBJ2-5	NA	TGTGCCAGCAGCTTAGCATCTCGGCCCCTCGGAGGGACCCAGTACTTC	CASSLASRPLGGTQYF
NA	TRBV7-2	16	TRBJ2-1	NA	TGTGCCAGCAGCCAGGATGGGGCGGTCCCCTACAATGAGCAGTTCTTC	CASSQDGAVPYNEQFF